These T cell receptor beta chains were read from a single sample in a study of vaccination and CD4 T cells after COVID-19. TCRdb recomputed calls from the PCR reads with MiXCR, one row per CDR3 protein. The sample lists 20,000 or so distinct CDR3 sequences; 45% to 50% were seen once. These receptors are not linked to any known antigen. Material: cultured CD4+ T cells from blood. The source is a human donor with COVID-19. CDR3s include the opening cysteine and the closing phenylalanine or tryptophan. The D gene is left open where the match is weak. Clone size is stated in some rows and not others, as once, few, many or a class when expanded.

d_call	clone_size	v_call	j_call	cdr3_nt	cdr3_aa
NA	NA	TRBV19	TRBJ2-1	TGTGCCAGTAGTTTACGAGGGGTCAATGAGCAGTTCTTC	CASSLRGVNEQFF
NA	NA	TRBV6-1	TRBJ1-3	TGTGCCAGCAGTGAAGTATCGTCAGGGGCAGGAAACACCATATATTTT	CASSEVSSGAGNTIYF
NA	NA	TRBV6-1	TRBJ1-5	TGTGCCAGCAGGACCGGGACCCCCAATCAGCCCCAGCATTTT	CASRTGTPNQPQHF
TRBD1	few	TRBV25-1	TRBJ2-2	TGTGCCAGCAGTGACAGACAGGGTCGGAATTCCGGGGAGCTGTTTTTT	CASSDRQGRNSGELFF
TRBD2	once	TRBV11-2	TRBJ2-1	TGTGCCAGCAGCCTGACGCTAGCGGGGGGGTACAATGAGCAGTTCTTC	CASSLTLAGGYNEQFF
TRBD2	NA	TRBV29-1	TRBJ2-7	TGCAGCGTTGTTATTAGCGGGGGCTCCTACGAGCAGTACTTC	CSVVISGGSYEQYF
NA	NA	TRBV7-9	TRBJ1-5	TGTGCCAGCAGCGCGCAGGGGAGTCAGCCCCAGCATTTT	CASSAQGSQPQHF
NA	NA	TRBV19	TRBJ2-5	TGTGCCAGTAGTATGAACGGAGGAGAGACCCAGTACTTC	CASSMNGGETQYF
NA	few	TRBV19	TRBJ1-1	TGTGCCAGTAGCCCGGGGGGGGGAAGGGACACTGAAGCTTTCTTT	CASSPGGGRDTEAFF
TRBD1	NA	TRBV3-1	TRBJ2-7	TGTGCCAGCAGCCAGGGGGACAGGCCCTTCTACGAGCAGTACTTC	CASSQGDRPFYEQYF
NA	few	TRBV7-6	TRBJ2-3	TGTGCCAGCAGCTTTCGCGGGGAAACAGATACGCAGTATTTT	CASSFRGETDTQYF
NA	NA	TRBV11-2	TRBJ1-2	TGTGCCAGCAGTCACTCCCCAAATCAGTGGGTTGGGGGCTACACCTTC	CASSHSPNQWVGGYTF
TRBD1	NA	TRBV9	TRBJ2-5	TGTGCCAGCAGCGTAGCACAGGGGAAGGAGACCCAGTACTTC	CASSVAQGKETQYF
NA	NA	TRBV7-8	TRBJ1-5	TGTGCCAGCAGCCTACGGGATTTAAATAGCAATCAGCCCCAGCATTTT	CASSLRDLNSNQPQHF
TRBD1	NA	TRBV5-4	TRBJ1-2	TGTGCCAGCAGCTCCTGGACAGGGAGGAGTGGCTACACCTTC	CASSSWTGRSGYTF
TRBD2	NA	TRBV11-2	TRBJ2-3	TGTGCCAGCAGCTTAGCGGGGGAGAGCGGGGGAGGTACGCAGTATTTT	CASSLAGESGGGTQYF
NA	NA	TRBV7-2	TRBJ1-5	TGTGCCAGCAGCTTGAACAATCAGCCCCAGCATTTT	CASSLNNQPQHF
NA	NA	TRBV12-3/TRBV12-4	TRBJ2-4	TGTGCCAGCAGTTTTGACAGGGAGGTAGGCATTCAGTACTTC	CASSFDREVGIQYF
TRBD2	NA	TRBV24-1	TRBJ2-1	TGTGCCACCAGTGAGGCCGGGACTAGCGGTACCAATGAGCAGTTCTTC	CATSEAGTSGTNEQFF
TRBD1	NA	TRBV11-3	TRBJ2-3	TGTGCCAGCAGCACAAGGACAGGGACGGGCACAGATACGCAGTATTTT	CASSTRTGTGTDTQYF
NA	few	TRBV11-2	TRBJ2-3	TGTGCCAGCAGCTTAGGCGGGCGGACTTCTACAGATACGCAGTATTTT	CASSLGGRTSTDTQYF
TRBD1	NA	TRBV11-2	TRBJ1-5	TGTGCCAGCAGCCTCGACAGGGGTAATCAGCCCCAGCATTTT	CASSLDRGNQPQHF
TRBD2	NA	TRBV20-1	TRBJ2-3	TGCAGTGCTAGAGATTCCGGGGGGGCAGATACGCAGTATTTT	CSARDSGGADTQYF
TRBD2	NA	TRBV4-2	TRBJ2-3	TGTGCCAGCAGCCAACAGACTAGCGGGGTAGCAGATACGCAGTATTTT	CASSQQTSGVADTQYF
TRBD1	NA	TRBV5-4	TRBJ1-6	TGTGCCAGCAGCTTAGGACAGGGGAGTTCCTATAATTCACCCCTCCACTTT	CASSLGQGSSYNSPLHF
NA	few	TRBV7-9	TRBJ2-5	TGTGCCAGCAGCTTATTTGCTGGGGAAGAGACCCAGTACTTC	CASSLFAGEETQYF
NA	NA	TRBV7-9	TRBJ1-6	TGTGCCAGTCGAGGAACCGGGGCAGTTAATTCACCCCTCCACTTT	CASRGTGAVNSPLHF
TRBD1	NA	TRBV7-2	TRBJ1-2	TGTGCCAGCAGCTTCGACAGGGATTTGAACTATGGCTACACCTTC	CASSFDRDLNYGYTF
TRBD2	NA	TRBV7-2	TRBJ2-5	TGTGCCAGCAGCCCCAGACTAGCGGGGGCAGAGACCCAGTACTTC	CASSPRLAGAETQYF
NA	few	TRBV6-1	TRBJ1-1	TGTGCCAGCAGTCCCCCCGGGACTGAAGCTTTCTTT	CASSPPGTEAFF
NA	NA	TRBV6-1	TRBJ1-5	TGTGCCAGCAGGGAACAGGGAATCGGCAATCAGCCCCAGCATTTT	CASREQGIGNQPQHF
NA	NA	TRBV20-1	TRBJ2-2	TGCAGTGCTAGGGGAGGGGGGACCGGGGAGCTGTTTTTT	CSARGGGTGELFF
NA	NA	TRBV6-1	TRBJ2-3	TGTGCCAGCAGCGCGTCGGGGAGGTGGACAGATACGCAGTATTTT	CASSASGRWTDTQYF